The T cell receptor beta chain described here comes from a study of blood T cell repertoires in COVID-19. The CDR3 loop spans 14 amino acids. Germline-derived CDR1 and CDR2 are LNHDA and SQIVND (reference sequence). Losses at the gene ends were 6 bases for V and 5 bases for J; bases not matched to a gene: 7. The table came from immunoSEQ multiplex PCR; TCRdb's copy has only in-frame clones and leaves some out. The profile covers some 160,000 clones, with about 90% appearing a single time and roughly 4% taken by the ten largest. The chain couples TRBV19 to TRBJ1-2; 9 nucleotides agree with TRBD1. Specimen: peripheral blood. The sequence derives from a woman aged 70-85 years with acute or convalescent COVID-19. In DNA, the CDR3 is TGTGCCAGTAGAAGGACAGGGGAGAGGTATGGCTACACCTTC. This encodes CASRRTGERYGYTF.